This entry is about one TCR beta chain. The antigen it binds to is not known. Base qualities are missing; no much larger clone stands one base away. The CDR1 and CDR2 encoded by the germline V gene (reference sequence) are MNHNY and SVGAGI. V and J are truncated by 6 bases and 0 bases respectively, leaving an intervening sequence of 18 bases. Including cysteine and phenylalanine, the CDR3 has 16 amino acids. The only DNA kept is the CDR3, 48 bases in frame from the first base. The treatment or condition label here, explained by the study, means: oral pan-JAK inhibitor, 5-10 mg twice daily. Lesional scalp punch biopsies and peripheral blood were collected from alopecia areata patients. After PBMCs were isolated by density centrifugation and stained for CD3, CD4 and CD8, a FACSAria was used to sort CD4+ and CD8+ T cells. The sample belongs to a study of CD8+ T cells in alopecia areata (dated by TCRdb to 2016 to 2019). At the level of the whole study: Treated patients were enrolled in an open-label pilot trial of oral tofacitinib, 5 to 10 mg twice daily, for moderate-to-severe alopecia areata. Clonality in the scalp was compared among normal scalp (n=4), patchy alopecia areata scalp (n=8), and alopecia totalis/universalis scalp (n=8). The RNA source kit depended on sample type: the PAXgene miRNA kit for fixed scalp, the miRNeasy kit for PBMCs, and the RNeasy kit for mouse skin. On the human side, TCRbeta sequencing was run on scalp tissue and on sorted CD4+ and CD8+ peripheral blood T cells from healthy controls and from alopecia areata patients with either patchy or totalis/universalis disease. immunoSEQ multiplex PCR using 35 Vbeta forward primers and 13 Jbeta reverse primers was used to amplify TCRbeta CDR3 regions. The SALT score, which quantifies the percentage of affected scalp surface area, was used to measure disease severity in treated patients. High-throughput TCRbeta sequencing was used to examine T cell clonal expansion in alopecia areata in both the C3H/HeJ mouse model and human patients. Patients on tofacitinib were biopsied at baseline and after 4 and 24 weeks of treatment, and several of the patients also had a later scalp biopsy. Tofacitinib was administered for 6 to 18 months, and 6 months of follow-up off drug were then conducted to assess delayed response and recurrence.

The library was built by means of the immunoSEQ multiplex PCR assay. To provide template for TCR sequencing, every sample had RNA extracted and reverse transcribed into cDNA. First-strand cDNA was synthesized with SuperScript III using a 2:1 mix of oligo-dT and random hexamers. A synthetic immune receptor repertoire was used to gauge amplification bias, and whatever bias remained was removed computationally. The authors' analysis ran thus. Raw reads were preprocessed for error removal, and CDR3 was defined according to IMGT conventions as running from the conserved cysteine to phenylalanine. Clonality was computed by normalizing Shannon entropy by log2 of the number of productive unique TCRs and subtracting the result from 1. CD4 or CD8 identity of scalp clones was inferred by cross-referencing scalp TCRbeta sequences with sorted blood CD4 and CD8 repertoires. TCRdb mirrors the immuneACCESS table, restricted to in-frame sequences. Some clones are absent from its copies; in checked studies, under half trace to an unresolved V gene, and the reason for the others is unknown. V, J and clone size are those of that table, while D and trimming were read from the DNA. The sample has 150,000 to 200,000 clones on record, roughly 50% of them singletons. The top ten hold 16% of the sample.

Broader findings and caveats from the paper: Compared with mice, TCR sequences shared between patients were less clear, possibly partly because of HLA diversity across the patient population. Tofacitinib significantly decreased scalp clonality and the number of expanded CD8+ clones among the top 100 scalp clones. Many expanded lesional clones were found to persist in scalp and blood during tofacitinib treatment, and relapse after treatment cessation may be partly explained by this persistence. Because the treated cohort was small and had only one nonresponder, larger studies are needed to examine links between baseline CD8+ expansion and response. Lesional scalp, especially in alopecia totalis/universalis, showed higher clonality and more expanded CD8+ clones than normal scalp, suggesting antigenic drive. Unlike mouse skin, where gammadelta T cells dominate, normal human skin contains resident alphabeta T cells that get sequenced too, which complicates analysis of the scalp TCR repertoire.

The TCR was taken from a human donor with alopecia areata. Specimen: CD4+ T cells sorted from blood, collected at approximately week 56, from a patient treated with tofacitinib. The chain joins TRBV6-6 to TRBJ2-7; the D gene lacks a confident call. The DNA reads as follows: TGTGCCAGCAGCCCGTCCGCGCAGTTAAGCTCCTACGAGCAGTACTTC. This yields the protein CASSPSAQLSSYEQYF.